This TCR beta chain was obtained from a study of post-analysis software for immune sequencing data. Libraries were made from TCR beta cDNA, and they carried unique molecular identifiers. The T cell input of roughly 0.9 to 11 million gave around 450,000 cDNA molecules. A single record per CDR3 protein comes from TCRdb applying MiXCR to the PCR reads. This sample has fewer than 550,000 distinct CDR3 sequences, with around 36% found just once. General study points: With TRBV5-6, TRBV5-1 and TRBV20-1 included, roughly five TRBV segments were more frequent in patients than in controls.

The CDR3 has 13 residues. V gave up 3 bases and J gave up 7 bases, with 13 bases separating them. Germline values: CDR1 SGHRS, CDR2 YFSETQ. On this clonotype: Antigen specificity is unknown.

Input material: blood. The sequence was obtained from a girl under 18 with multiple sclerosis. V gene TRBV5-1 combines with J gene TRBJ1-1; tentative D call: TRBD1 (5 bases). The CDR3 DNA is TGCGCCAGCAGCTGGACGGGACCCTTTGAAGCTTTCTTT. Amino acids: CASSWTGPFEAFF.